The clone carrying this T cell receptor beta chain has a handful of counts. Its antigen remains unidentified. A second PCR, run for about 7 to 11 cycles, used a sample-barcoded 5' primer plus a J-beta primer mix. TCRdb analysed the 5' RACE reads with MiXCR anew, one entry per CDR3 protein. The data show 750,000 to 950,000 distinct CDR3 sequences, about 29% seen once. The data are from a study of blood T cells in healthy people across ages. The study's findings and limits: Observed TCR beta diversity per million T cells went down as age went up. This fall followed a roughly linear course with age. The unsorted PBMCs prevented any conclusive comparison of naive versus antigen-experienced cells.

The study drew donors from healthy Caucasian individuals in Russia aged roughly 6 to 90. This CDR3 is 16 amino acids long. The germline V gene has CDR1 KGHSH and CDR2 LQKENI. The V and J ends lost 0 bases and 3 bases respectively, with 14 bases between them. This sample also belongs to another study, concerning T cells of mothers and their children. Per that paper: With unrelated pairs as the comparison, related mother-child pairs had a slightly higher overlap that was not significant.

Sequencing was done on a sample of blood. The sequence came from a woman in her thirties or forties in good health. The chain links TRBV18 to TRBJ1-2; D gene uncertain. The CDR3 protein is CASSPPQPGNYYGYTF. The CDR3 nucleotides are TGTGCCAGCTCACCACCGCAGCCGGGAAACTACTATGGCTACACCTTC.